This is a list of T cell receptor beta chains from one sample in a study of cytomegalovirus exposure and HLA in healthy donors. Method: immunoSEQ multiplex PCR; TCRdb's copy keeps in-frame clones and lacks some. The top ten hold about 9.1% of the sample, which has 50,000 or so clones, around 70% seen once. The sample comprised PBMCs. The receptors derive from a woman between 45 and 60 years old in good health and CMV-seronegative. Each CDR3 is given with its conserved first and last residue. A D gene is named only where the DNA matches it firmly. Size is stated for part of the rows, as once, few or many counts, or as a class when the clone is expanded.

TRBJ2-7 | few | TRBV14 | TRBD2 | TGTGCCAGCAGCCCTAAGGGAGGGTTCCTTGGGCAGTACTTC | CASSPKGGFLGQYF
TRBJ2-7 | NA | TRBV6-5 | NA | TGTGCCAGCAGTCGGGATATATCTTCCTACGAGCAGTACTTC | CASSRDISSYEQYF
TRBJ1-4 | NA | TRBV10-1 | NA | TGCGCCAGCAGTGGAGGAGAATCTAATGAAAAACTGTTTTTT | CASSGGESNEKLFF
TRBJ1-1 | NA | TRBV9 | NA | TGTGCCAGCAGCCTAACGAGGGAGGTCACTGAAGCTTTCTTT | CASSLTREVTEAFF
TRBJ2-3 | NA | TRBV21-1 | NA | TGTGCCAGCAGGGCAGTGGTGGGAGGGACCGATACGCAGTATTTT | CASRAVVGGTDTQYF
TRBJ2-7 | NA | TRBV7-9 | NA | TGTGCCAGCAGCTATATGACAGGAACCTACGAGCAGTACTTC | CASSYMTGTYEQYF
TRBJ1-1 | NA | TRBV27 | NA | TGTGCCAGCAGGGAGGGTAACACTGAAGCTTTCTTT | CASREGNTEAFF
TRBJ1-1 | NA | TRBV7-6 | NA | TGTGCCAGCAGCTTCTCCGAGGCGAACACTGAAGCTTTCTTT | CASSFSEANTEAFF
TRBJ2-7 | NA | TRBV19 | TRBD1 | TGTGCCAGTAGTATCACCGGGACAGGAGGGAACGAGCAGTACTTC | CASSITGTGGNEQYF
TRBJ1-2 | NA | TRBV28 | NA | TGTGCCAGCAGCACAGGGAGCCAAACCTATGGCTACACCTTC | CASSTGSQTYGYTF
TRBJ2-7 | NA | TRBV7-8 | TRBD2 | TGTGCCAGCAGCTTAGAAGCTAGCGGGAGAAGTTTCCACGAGCAGTACTTC | CASSLEASGRSFHEQYF
TRBJ2-4 | NA | TRBV15 | TRBD1 | TGTGCCACCAGCAGAGACCGGGACAGGGTGAACATTCAGTACTTC | CATSRDRDRVNIQYF
TRBJ1-5 | few | TRBV19 | NA | TGTGCCAGTAGTATGGGGCAGTTAGACCGGCCCCAGCATTTT | CASSMGQLDRPQHF
TRBJ2-2 | NA | TRBV7-2 | TRBD2 | TGTGCCAGCAGCCCTAGCGGGTTAGGCACCGGGGAGCTGTTTTTT | CASSPSGLGTGELFF
TRBJ2-1 | NA | TRBV7-9 | TRBD2 | TGTGCCAGCAGCTTGGCTAGCGGAACCTACAATGAGCAGTTCTTC | CASSLASGTYNEQFF
TRBJ1-2 | NA | TRBV4-2 | NA | TGTGCCAGCAGCCAAGAATGGGGGGGAAACTATGGCTACACCTTC | CASSQEWGGNYGYTF
TRBJ1-6 | NA | TRBV6-1 | NA | TGTGCCAGCAGTTTTCGGTTCGCGAATTCACCCCTCCACTTT | CASSFRFANSPLHF
TRBJ2-4 | few | TRBV4-2 | NA | TGTGCCAGCAGCCTTGAGAACATTCAGTACTTC | CASSLENIQYF
TRBJ2-5 | NA | TRBV5-1 | NA | TGCGCCAGCAGCTTGGTCCCACAGCAAGAGACCCAGTACTTC | CASSLVPQQETQYF
TRBJ2-3 | NA | TRBV5-6 | NA | TGTGCCAGCAGCCAAAAGACAGGACCAGATACGCAGTATTTT | CASSQKTGPDTQYF
TRBJ2-5 | NA | TRBV29-1 | NA | TGCAGCGACCTTCGGGGCCAGGGGGAGACCCAGTACTTC | CSDLRGQGETQYF
TRBJ2-1 | NA | TRBV5-1 | NA | TGCGCCAGCAGCTCTAGCGACGAATACAATGAGCAGTTCTTC | CASSSSDEYNEQFF
TRBJ1-3 | once | TRBV7-9 | TRBD1 | TGTGCCAGCAGCACAGGACAGGGGCCTGGAAACACCATATATTTT | CASSTGQGPGNTIYF
TRBJ2-3 | NA | TRBV18 | TRBD1 | TGTGCCAGCTCACCCGGGACAGGGAGAGATACGCAGTATTTT | CASSPGTGRDTQYF
TRBJ2-1 | NA | TRBV4-2 | TRBD2 | TGTGCCAGCAGCCAAGGGGTTAGCGGGGGGGAGGTTGAGCAGTTCTTC | CASSQGVSGGEVEQFF
TRBJ2-7 | once | TRBV6-5 | NA | TGTGCCAGCAGTTACGATGCTAACCCCTACGAGCAGTACTTC | CASSYDANPYEQYF
TRBJ1-5 | NA | TRBV28 | NA | TGTGCCAGCAGGCCAGGGCGAAGGAATCAGCCCCAGCATTTT | CASRPGRRNQPQHF
TRBJ1-3 | once | TRBV5-1 | NA | TGCGCCAGCAGCTTGGAGAGCTCTGGAAACACCATATATTTT | CASSLESSGNTIYF
TRBJ2-7 | NA | TRBV7-2 | TRBD1 | TGTGCCAGCAGCCGGGACAGGGACGAGCAGTACTTC | CASSRDRDEQYF
TRBJ1-5 | NA | TRBV27 | TRBD1 | TGTGCCAGCAGATGGACAGGGTGGTCTTCTCAGCCCCAGCATTTT | CASRWTGWSSQPQHF
TRBJ2-7 | NA | TRBV5-1 | NA | TGCGCCAGCAGCTTGGGAGGAGGGAGAGGCTACGAGCAGTACTTC | CASSLGGGRGYEQYF
TRBJ2-5 | few | TRBV7-3 | NA | TGTGCCAGCAGCTCCCAGGGGCAAGAGACCCAGTACTTC | CASSSQGQETQYF
TRBJ2-7 | NA | TRBV25-1 | TRBD2 | TGTGCCAGCGGATTTAGCGGGAGTTACGAGCAGTACTTC | CASGFSGSYEQYF
TRBJ2-5 | NA | TRBV19 | TRBD2 | TGTGCCAGTAGTTCATCGACTAGCGGGCAAGAGACCCAGTACTTC | CASSSSTSGQETQYF
TRBJ2-6 | NA | TRBV5-1 | NA | TGCGCCAGCAGCTTGGGGACAGCCGATACTGGGGCCAACGTCCTGACTTTC | CASSLGTADTGANVLTF
TRBJ1-4 | few | TRBV19 | NA | TGTGCCAGTAGTTCCGGAGCAACTAATGAAAAACTGTTTTTT | CASSSGATNEKLFF
TRBJ2-2 | NA | TRBV27 | TRBD1 | TGTGCCAGCAGCATGACAGGGGGCTTCGGGGAGCTGTTTTTT | CASSMTGGFGELFF
TRBJ1-1 | NA | TRBV28 | NA | TGTGCCAGCAGTTTACCATTGAACACTGAAGCTTTCTTT | CASSLPLNTEAFF
TRBJ2-1 | NA | TRBV5-1 | TRBD2 | TGCGCCAGCAGCCGTACCAGCGGCGGGAGGGCCGATGAGCAGTTCTTC | CASSRTSGGRADEQFF
TRBJ1-5 | medium-sized | TRBV6-1 | TRBD1 | TGTGCCAGCAGACGGGACAGAAGCAATCAGCCCCAGCATTTT | CASRRDRSNQPQHF
TRBJ2-7 | NA | TRBV5-1 | TRBD2 | TGCGCCAGCAGCAACGAAGCGGGACCCGCAAACGAGCAGTACTTC | CASSNEAGPANEQYF
TRBJ2-5 | few | TRBV30 | NA | TGTGCCTGGAGTAACGGGGTCCAAGAGACCCAGTACTTC | CAWSNGVQETQYF
TRBJ2-7 | NA | TRBV27 | NA | TGTGCCAGCAGTAGGACATCGCGCGACGAGCAGTACTTC | CASSRTSRDEQYF
TRBJ2-7 | few | TRBV5-4 | NA | TGTGCCAGCAGCTTGGATGGACTCAGTTACGAGCAGTACTTC | CASSLDGLSYEQYF
TRBJ2-7 | NA | TRBV27 | TRBD1 | TGTGCCAGCAGTCCCGGGACAGGGGGCTACGAGCAGTACTTC | CASSPGTGGYEQYF
TRBJ2-6 | once | TRBV28 | TRBD1 | TGTGCCAGCAGTTTGACAGGGGATTTCTCTGGGGCCAACGTCCTGACTTTC | CASSLTGDFSGANVLTF
TRBJ1-5 | once | TRBV29-1 | NA | TGCAGCGTGGAGACGGTGGTCGGGCAGCCCCAGCATTTT | CSVETVVGQPQHF
TRBJ2-1 | once | TRBV9 | NA | TGTGCCAGCAGCGTAGCGAATGAGCAGTTCTTC | CASSVANEQFF
TRBJ1-1 | once | TRBV18 | TRBD1 | TGTGCCAGCTCAGCGGGGACAGGGAGCACTGAAGCTTTCTTT | CASSAGTGSTEAFF
TRBJ2-2 | NA | TRBV4-3 | NA | TGCGCCAGCAGCCAAGACCCAGCGGTCGGGGAGCTGTTTTTT | CASSQDPAVGELFF
TRBJ1-1 | NA | TRBV7-9 | NA | TGTGCCAGCAGCTTACAGGGAAGGGACACTGAAGCTTTCTTT | CASSLQGRDTEAFF